What follows describes a single TCR beta chain. What it binds is not known. This sample is drawn from a study of blood T cells in healthy people across ages. Total RNA, at least 6 micrograms per sample, was extracted from PBMCs. V dropped 10 bases and J dropped 7; count of bases not matched to a gene: 7. The CDR3 consists of 12 residues. The use of a sample-barcoded 5' primer and a J-beta primer mix characterized a second PCR of roughly 6 to 11 cycles. MiXCR, run by TCRdb on the 5' RACE reads, gives a single entry per CDR3 protein. The sample holds about 1,600,000 distinct CDR3 sequences; 42% are singletons and the top ten take roughly 7.9%. Regarding the study as a whole: The CMV status of each donor remained undetermined, and this could have confounded shifts in expanded clonotypes.

The TCR comes from a woman aged 18-29 years in good health. This chain uses TRBV12-3 or TRBV12-4 with TRBJ1-2; TRBD1 aligns across 9 bases. Source material: blood. The CDR3 here is CANSDRGSGYTF. The CDR3 DNA reads TGTGCCAACTCGGACAGGGGAAGTGGCTACACCTTC.